One sample yielded the 31 T cell receptor beta chains listed below, sequenced in a study of blood T cell repertoires in COVID-19. The assay was immunoSEQ multiplex PCR, and TCRdb's table has in-frame clones only and misses some. The data show around 200,000 clones, roughly 87% seen once. Sequencing input: peripheral blood. All receptors come from a middle-aged man with active or convalescent COVID-19.

The V gene is TRBV10-3, the J gene TRBJ2-7, with 8 bases that match TRBD1. With 2 bases clipped from V and 6 bases from J, the junction kept 18 bases outside the gene matches. This CDR3 is built from 18 residues. CDR1 is ENHRY, CDR2 SYGVKD, per germline. CDR3 DNA sequence: TGTGCCATCAGTGAGGTCCCCGGGGGTGGGACAGGTCCCCCCGAGCAGTACTTC. Its protein product is CAISEVPGGGTGPPEQYF.

This chain connects TRBV6-5 to TRBJ1-5; a weak D match, TRBD1 (5 bases). With 7 bases removed from V and 1 base from J, the gap between germline ends came to 14 bases. CDR3 size: 15 residues. CDR1 and CDR2 (germline): MNHEY, SVGAGI. CDR3 in DNA: TGTGCCAGCATCACTTGGACAAGCAGCAATCAGCCCCAGCATTTT. Its translation: CASITWTSSNQPQHF.

This sequence joins TRBV2 and TRBJ1-4, with 7 nucleotides matching TRBD1. Germline-derived CDR1 and CDR2 are SNHLY and FYNNEI. The CDR3 has 15 amino acids. After removal of 6 bases from V and 4 bases from J, the junction contained 8 bases not matched to a gene. In DNA, the CDR3 is TGTGCCAGCAGACCCACCGGGACAGTTAATGAAAAACTGTTTTTT. Its translation: CASRPTGTVNEKLFF.

The rearrangement uses TRBV2 and TRBJ2-1, with 8 nucleotides matching TRBD1. Per germline, CDR1 SNHLY and CDR2 FYNNEI. The CDR3 has 20 amino acids. V gave up 3 bases and J gave up 5 bases; unmatched junction bases: 21. In DNA, the CDR3 is TGTGCCAGCAGTGAGCTCTCGACCGGCGGACAGGGAACAATCAACAATGAGCAGTTCTTC. Its translation is CASSELSTGGQGTINNEQFF.

The chain joins TRBV6-6 to TRBJ2-1, with D possibly being TRBD2 (6 bases). CDR1 is MNHNY, CDR2 SVGAGI, per germline (reference sequence). The CDR3 totals 13 residues. V was shortened by 6 bases and J by 5 bases, with 11 bases between the two germline ends. Here the CDR3 DNA reads TGTGCCAGCAGCCCCGGACTAAACAATGAGCAGTTCTTC. Protein: CASSPGLNNEQFF.

The rearrangement uses TRBV6-5 and TRBJ1-2; 7 bases line up with TRBD1. The CDR3 contains 13 residues. V dropped 11 bases and J dropped 2; count of bases not matched to a gene: 8. Per germline, CDR1 MNHEY and CDR2 SVGAGI. In DNA form, the CDR3 reads TGTGCCGCGACAGGGTTCGAGAACTATGGCTACACCTTC. Translated: CAATGFENYGYTF.

The J gene is TRBJ2-2, the V gene TRBV5-1, with a tentative D call TRBD1 (6 bases). CDR1 and CDR2 (germline): SGHRS, YFSETQ. There are 16 residues in the CDR3. V dropped 1 base and J dropped 5 bases, with 15 bases sitting between them. The CDR3 loop reads CASSLREQGVTGELFF. The DNA of the CDR3 is TGCGCCAGCAGCTTGCGGGAACAGGGAGTTACCGGGGAGCTGTTTTTT.

V gene TRBV19 combines with J gene TRBJ1-2, with D perhaps TRBD1 (5 bases). CDR3 length equals 11 residues. The germline V gene has CDR1 LNHDA and CDR2 SQIVND (reference sequence). Trimming took off 7 bases at V and 13 bases at J, with 16 bases between the two ends. CDR3 sequence (DNA): TGTGCCAGTACCCTGGGGGGGGTCCGCACCTTC. This translates into CASTLGGVRTF.

The chain recombines TRBV5-6 with TRBJ2-5; 7 nucleotides agree with TRBD2. The CDR3 is 15 residues long. The germline V gene has CDR1 SGHDT and CDR2 YYEEEE. J lost 0 bases, V lost 7 bases, and 9 bases had no gene match. In nucleotides, the CDR3 is TGTGCCAGCGCCGCAGGGAGGGAGTACCAAGAGACCCAGTACTTC. As protein: CASAAGREYQETQYF.

Remarks on this clone: Other nucleotide sequences from this sample produce the same CDR3. CDR3 amino acids: CASSFSGTEAFF. CDR3 in DNA: TGTGCCAGCAGTTTCAGCGGGACTGAAGCTTTCTTT. The V call is TRBV12-3 or TRBV12-4, the J call TRBJ1-1, with unresolved D. V lost 3 bases, J lost 5 bases, and 7 bases lay in between. The CDR3 consists of 12 residues.

The rearrangement links TRBV5-1 to TRBJ2-7, with no clear D. The CDR3 length is 14 residues. CDR1 is SGHRS and CDR2 is YFSETQ in the germline V gene. V was trimmed by 1 base and J by 2 bases, leaving 10 bases between them. The CDR3 DNA reads as TGCGCCAGCAGCTTGAGGAGCCCGCCCTACGAGCAGTACTTC. It encodes CASSLRSPPYEQYF.

The rearrangement joins TRBV27 to TRBJ1-5, with 8 nucleotides matching TRBD1. V dropped 5 bases and J dropped 7; count of bases not matched to a gene: 10. Germline V gives CDR1 MNHEY, CDR2 SMNVEV (reference sequence). This CDR3 has 15 amino acids. The CDR3 coding sequence is TGTGCCAGCAGTCATCGGGACAGGACTTACCAGCCCCAGCATTTT. As protein: CASSHRDRTYQPQHF.

The rearrangement links TRBV6-5 to TRBJ1-2; D may be TRBD1 (6 bases). V was pared by 7 bases and J by 0 bases, with 15 bases between. The CDR3 totals 15 residues. The germline V gene has CDR1 MNHEY and CDR2 SVGAGI. The CDR3 DNA reads TGTGCCAGCATCAAGACAGGAGCTGCTAACTATGGCTACACCTTC. Its translation: CASIKTGAANYGYTF.

The chain carries TRBV21-1 and TRBJ2-5; the table's D call TRBD2 went unverified against the DNA. TRBV21-1 is a recognized pseudogene. This CDR3 is 24 amino acids long. As DNA, the CDR3 is TGTGCCAGCAGCAAAGTATGGGACAGGGGGCTCGTAACTAGCGGGAGACCTTACCAAGAGACCCAGTACTTC. Its protein product is CASSKVWDRGLVTSGRPYQETQYF.

J is TRBJ2-2 and V is TRBV24-1; D call uncertain. This CDR3 spans 15 amino acids. Per the germline V gene, CDR1 is KGHDR and CDR2 is SFDVKD. Trimming cost V 0 bases and J 4 bases, with 8 bases left between them. As DNA, the CDR3 is TGTGCCACCAGTGATTTGCGAGTTTCCACCGGGGAGCTGTTTTTT. As protein: CATSDLRVSTGELFF.

Of note for this clone: This clone may be a read error of a much larger clone one base away. Other DNA sequences within the sample encode an identical CDR3. The V gene is TRBV7-2, the J gene TRBJ1-5, with D maybe TRBD1 (5 bases). Trimming removed 2 bases at V and 4 bases at J, with 6 bases between. CDR1 and CDR2 from the germline V gene are SGHTA and FQGNSA. The CDR3 sequence is 13 residues long. CDR3 region: CASSLQGNQPQHF. Here the CDR3 DNA reads TGTGCCAGCAGCTTACAGGGTAATCAGCCCCAGCATTTT.

This sequence joins TRBV5-5 and TRBJ1-4; D is ambiguous. Germline CDR1 SGHKS, CDR2 YYEKEE (reference sequence). The CDR3 is made up of 15 amino acids. V gave up 6 bases and J gave up 7 bases, with 19 bases separating them. The CDR3 loop reads CASTAAGSMGEKLFF. The CDR3 DNA reads as TGTGCCAGCACCGCGGCCGGGTCAATGGGTGAAAAACTGTTTTTT.

This clone was seen a single time. V gene TRBV12-5 combines with J gene TRBJ2-5; 7 positions agree with TRBD2. There are 12 residues in the CDR3. Germline CDR1 and CDR2: LGHNT and FRNRAP. Trimming took 8 bases from V and 4 from J; bases not matched to a gene: 4. CDR3 nucleotides: TGTGCTAGTCGGGGGGAGGGAGAGACCCAGTACTTC. Translation gives CASRGEGETQYF. Complete variable domain (other parts from reference TRBV12-5 and TRBJ2-5): DARVTQTPRHKVTEMGQEVTMRCQPILGHNTVFWYRQTMMQGLELLAYFRNRAPLDDSGMPKDRFSAEMPDATLATLKIQPSEPRDSAVYFCASRGEGETQYFGPGTRLLVL.

The rearrangement links TRBV25-1 to TRBJ1-1; D gene unclear. Germline CDR1 is MGHDK and CDR2 is SYGVNS. V was trimmed by 0 bases and J by 5 bases, leaving 10 bases between them. CDR3 size: 14 residues. CDR3 in DNA: TGTGCCAGCAGTGAATATATTCGGGATACTGAAGCTTTCTTT. It is translated as CASSEYIRDTEAFF.

The CDR3 nucleotides read TGCGCCAGCAGCCCGGGGGAAGTATATGGCTACACCTTC. Protein: CASSPGEVYGYTF. V is TRBV5-1 and J is TRBJ1-2; maybe TRBD1 (5 bases). CDR1 is SGHRS and CDR2 is YFSETQ in the germline V gene. Trimming removed 4 bases at V and 5 bases at J, with 12 bases between. This CDR3 has 13 amino acids.

The table lists this clone with a count of one. The chain has TRBV19 and TRBJ1-1; a possible D gene is TRBD1 (6 bases). The germline V gene encodes CDR1 LNHDA and CDR2 SQIVND (reference sequence). The V end lost 4 bases, the J end lost 4 bases, and 13 bases lay between the germline ends. This CDR3 spans 14 amino acids. The CDR3 loop reads CASSTYRVGTEAFF. CDR3 nucleotides: TGTGCCAGTAGTACCTACAGGGTAGGCACTGAAGCTTTCTTT.

The V call is TRBV30, the J call TRBJ2-1; D is unclear. V was shortened by 3 bases and J by 5 bases, with 8 bases between the two germline ends. The CDR3 runs to 12 residues. CDR1 and CDR2 (germline): GTSNPN, SVGIG (reference sequence). The CDR3 region is CAWRWQNNEQFF. The CDR3 coding sequence is TGTGCCTGGAGATGGCAGAACAATGAGCAGTTCTTC. Full variable domain (outside the CDR3, taken from reference TRBV30 and TRBJ2-1): SQTIHQWPATLVQPVGSPLSLECTVEGTSNPNLYWYRQAAGRGLQLLFYSVGIGQISSEVPQNLSASRPQDRQFILSSKKLLLSDSGFYLCAWRWQNNEQFFGPGTRLTVL.

In regard to this clone: Relative to the germline gene, one junction end is altered; a read error may explain this. The rearrangement uses TRBV7-7 and TRBJ2-7; 12 bases align to TRBD2. This CDR3 has 16 amino acids. The germline V gene has CDR1 SSHAT and CDR2 FNYEAQ (reference sequence). CDR3 bases: TGTGCTAGCAGGGACTGGACTAGCGGGAAGTACGACGAGCAGTACTTC. It translates to CASRDWTSGKYDEQYF.

The chain is built from TRBV6-5 and TRBJ1-6; D unresolved. Trimming stripped 6 bases from V and 7 bases from J, with 10 bases between. Germline CDR1 is MNHEY and CDR2 is SVGAGI. The CDR3 loop spans 13 amino acids. The DNA for the CDR3 is TGTGCCAGCAGCGGCAGGCTGAATTCACCCCTCCACTTT. The encoded protein is CASSGRLNSPLHF.

The genes are TRBV28 and TRBJ1-1, with 7 bases fitting TRBD1. V lost 5 bases and J lost 1; bases outside the gene matches: 4. Looked up from germline, CDR1 is MDHEN and CDR2 is SYDVKM. The length of the CDR3 is 14 residues. The CDR3 loop is CASSDRVGNTEAFF. CDR3 in DNA: TGTGCCAGCAGTGACAGGGTAGGGAACACTGAAGCTTTCTTT.

V gene TRBV11-2 combines with J gene TRBJ1-1; a possible D gene is TRBD1 (6 bases). Germline V gene sequence: CDR1 SGHAT, CDR2 FQNNGV. Trimming removed 0 bases from V and 1 base from J, with 9 bases in between. This CDR3 spans 15 amino acids. Here the CDR3 reads CASSLDGRGNTEAFF. The CDR3 DNA reads as TGTGCCAGCAGCTTAGATGGCAGGGGGAACACTGAAGCTTTCTTT.

The chain joins TRBV21-1 to TRBJ2-7; no check of the table's D call, TRBD1, against the DNA was made. TRBV21-1 is a known pseudogene. This CDR3 spans 15 amino acids. CDR3 in DNA: TGTGCCAGCAGCAACTACCCAGGACACCCCCTCGAGCAGTACTTC. Amino acid sequence: CASSNYPGHPLEQYF.

The gene calls are TRBV28 and TRBJ1-2; possible D gene TRBD1, 5 bases. CDR3 length equals 13 residues. The ends were cut back, 7 bases at V and 0 bases at J, with 9 bases in the middle. Germline V lookup: CDR1 MDHEN, CDR2 SYDVKM. CDR3 in DNA: TGTGCCAGCATGGTAGGGGCTAACTATGGCTACACCTTC. It encodes CASMVGANYGYTF.

The chain links TRBV5-5 to TRBJ1-2, with D tentatively TRBD1 (5 bases). Trimming took off 0 bases at V and 4 bases at J, with 16 bases between the two ends. This CDR3 has 16 amino acids. The germline V gene encodes CDR1 SGHKS and CDR2 YYEKEE (reference sequence). DNA of the CDR3: TGTGCCAGCAGCTTGGACCCCAGGGCACTCACCTATGGCTACACCTTC. Amino acids: CASSLDPRALTYGYTF.

V and J are TRBV4-1 and TRBJ2-1, with TRBD2 as a possible D gene (5 bases). CDR3 length: 14 amino acids. V was cut by 1 base and J by 7 bases, with 11 bases left in between. Germline V gene lookup returns CDR1 MGHRA and CDR2 YSYEKL. DNA of the CDR3: TGCGCCAGCAGCCAAGGGCTAGCCCTAAATGAGCAGTTCTTC. It specifies CASSQGLALNEQFF.

The chain links TRBV5-1 to TRBJ2-5, with TRBD2 identical over 7 bases. CDR1 and CDR2 from the germline V gene are SGHRS and YFSETQ. With 1 base clipped from V and 5 bases from J, the junction kept 11 bases outside the gene matches. The CDR3 length is 16 residues. CDR3 coding DNA: TGCGCCAGCAGCTTGATGGGCGGGAGCCTCGGCGAGACCCAGTACTTC. This translates into CASSLMGGSLGETQYF.